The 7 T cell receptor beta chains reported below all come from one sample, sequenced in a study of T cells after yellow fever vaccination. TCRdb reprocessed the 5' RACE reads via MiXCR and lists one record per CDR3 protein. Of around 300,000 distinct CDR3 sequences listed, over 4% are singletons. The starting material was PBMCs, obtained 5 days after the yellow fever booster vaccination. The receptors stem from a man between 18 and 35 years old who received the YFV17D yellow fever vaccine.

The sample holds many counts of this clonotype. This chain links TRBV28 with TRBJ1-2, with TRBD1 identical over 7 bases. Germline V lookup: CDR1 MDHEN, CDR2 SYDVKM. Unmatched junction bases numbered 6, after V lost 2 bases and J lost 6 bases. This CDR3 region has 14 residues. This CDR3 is CASSLPTGIDGYTF. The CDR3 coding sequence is TGTGCCAGCAGTTTACCGACAGGGATTGATGGCTACACCTTC.

CDR3 protein: CAISDQGVPGNTIYF. Written as DNA, the CDR3 is TGTGCCATCAGTGATCAGGGGGTTCCTGGAAACACCATATATTTT. This chain connects TRBV10-3 to TRBJ1-3, with TRBD1 identical over 7 bases. CDR3 length: 15 amino acids. The ends lost 3 bases at V and 2 bases at J; junction bases unmatched: 4. Germline CDR1 is ENHRY and CDR2 is SYGVKD.

The CDR3 protein is CASSGRLGGGDTQYF. CDR3 bases: TGCGCCAGCAGCGGAAGACTGGGAGGGGGGGATACGCAGTATTTT. J is TRBJ2-3 and V is TRBV5-1, with D maybe TRBD2 (7 bases). The CDR3 totals 15 residues. V was pared by 4 bases and J by 6 bases, with 18 bases between. CDR1 and CDR2 from the germline V gene are SGHRS and YFSETQ.

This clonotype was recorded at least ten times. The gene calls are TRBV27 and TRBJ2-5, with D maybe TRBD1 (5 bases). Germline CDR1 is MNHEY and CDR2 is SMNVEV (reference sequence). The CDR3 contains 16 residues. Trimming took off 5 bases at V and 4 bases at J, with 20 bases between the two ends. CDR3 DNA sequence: TGTGCCAGCAGTCCCCGCTGGGGCCAGGCAGCAGAGACCCAGTACTTC. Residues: CASSPRWGQAAETQYF.

The chain's CDR3 is CASSLDRGSLNSPLHF. The CDR3 bases are TGTGCCAGCAGCTTGGACAGGGGGTCTCTGAATTCACCCCTCCACTTT. The chain combines TRBV5-4 with TRBJ1-6; TRBD1 matches at 8 bases. V was pared by 0 bases and J by 7 bases, with 6 bases of the junction left unmatched. CDR3 size: 16 residues. In germline, CDR1 is SGHNT, CDR2 YYREEE (reference sequence).

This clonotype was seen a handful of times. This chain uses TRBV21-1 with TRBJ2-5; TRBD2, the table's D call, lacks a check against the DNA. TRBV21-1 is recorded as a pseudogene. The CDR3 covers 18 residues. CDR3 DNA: TGTGCCAGCAGCAAATATGGACTAGCGGGGGGAATCCAAGAGACCCAGTACTTC. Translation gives CASSKYGLAGGIQETQYF.

The chain's CDR3 is CASSLPAANEQFF. The CDR3 DNA sequence: TGTGCCAGCAGTTTACCAGCGGCAAATGAGCAGTTCTTC. The chain couples TRBV12-3 or TRBV12-4 to TRBJ2-1; D might be TRBD2 (5 bases). The V end lost 2 bases, the J end lost 7 bases, and 9 bases lay between the germline ends. CDR3 length equals 13 residues.